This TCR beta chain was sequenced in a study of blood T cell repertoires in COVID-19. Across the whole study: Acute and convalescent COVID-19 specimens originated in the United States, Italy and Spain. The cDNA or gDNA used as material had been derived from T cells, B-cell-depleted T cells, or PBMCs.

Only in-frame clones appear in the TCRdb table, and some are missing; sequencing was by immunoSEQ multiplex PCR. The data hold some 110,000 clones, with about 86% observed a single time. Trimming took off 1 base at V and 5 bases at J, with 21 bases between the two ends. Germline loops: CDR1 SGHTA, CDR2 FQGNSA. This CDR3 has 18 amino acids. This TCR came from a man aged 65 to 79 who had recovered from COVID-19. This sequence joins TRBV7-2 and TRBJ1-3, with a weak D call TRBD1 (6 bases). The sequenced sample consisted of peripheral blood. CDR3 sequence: CASSLEKRSGDGRNTIYF. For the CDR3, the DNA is TGTGCCAGCAGCTTAGAAAAGCGGTCAGGGGATGGCCGAAACACCATATATTTT.